This entry lists 15 T cell receptor beta chains sequenced from one sample in a study of T cell repertoires in cytomegalovirus infection. MiXCR, run by TCRdb on the reads, gives a single entry per CDR3 protein. In the table there are around 450,000 distinct CDR3 sequences, approximately 33% of which are singletons. The sequencing sample was made of PBMCs. Receptor source: a human donor in good health (CMV status not recorded). Some clones in this sample may be carry-over from other donors' samples.

Ten or more counts support this clonotype. This rearrangement joins TRBV6-1 to TRBJ1-1, with unresolved D. The CDR3 covers 14 residues. The V end lost 5 bases, the J end lost 11 bases, and 21 bases lay between the germline ends. CDR1 MNHNS and CDR2 SASEGT come from the germline V gene. The CDR3 coding sequence is TGTGCCAGCAGTTTCGATACTTTAATCCCCGGTGCTTTCTTT. It yields the protein CASSFDTLIPGAFF.

This clonotype was seen a few times. The chain carries TRBV6-1 and TRBJ2-3; no firm D call. The CDR3 covers 13 residues. Germline CDR1 is MNHNS and CDR2 is SASEGT. V was pared by 4 bases and J by 1 base, with 6 bases between. The CDR3 is CASSGPGTDTQYF. DNA of the CDR3: TGTGCCAGCAGTGGACCGGGCACAGATACGCAGTATTTT.

There are a few counts of this clonotype. The chain uses TRBV9 and TRBJ2-7; 8 positions match TRBD1. This CDR3 contains 17 residues. V trimming: 4 bases; J trimming: 4 bases; junction bases outside the gene matches: 16. Germline lookup yields CDR1 SGDLS and CDR2 YYNGEE. The CDR3 nucleotides are TGTGCCAGCAGCAGAGAGATTAAGGACAGGGAAACATACGAGCAGTACTTC. Protein product: CASSREIKDRETYEQYF.

This clonotype came up many times. The chain has TRBV12-3 or TRBV12-4 and TRBJ2-7, with D possibly TRBD1 on 5 matching bases. The CDR3 length is 12 residues. With 6 bases removed from V and 5 bases from J, the gap between germline ends came to 11 bases. As DNA, the CDR3 is TGTGCCAGCAGATACGGACAAAACGAGCAGTACTTC. Translation: CASRYGQNEQYF.

The rearrangement links TRBV7-8 to TRBJ2-1; D is possibly TRBD2 (5 bases). The CDR3 runs to 14 residues. Trimming stripped 0 bases from V and 4 bases from J, with 7 bases between. Per germline, CDR1 SGHVS and CDR2 FQNEAQ. CDR3 in amino acids: CASSLATSYNEQFF. The CDR3 DNA is TGTGCCAGCAGCTTAGCTACTAGTTACAATGAGCAGTTCTTC.

This clonotype came up many times. The gene calls are TRBV7-2 and TRBJ2-2, with 7 nucleotides matching TRBD1. V was clipped by 4 bases and J by 4 bases; unmatched bases: 6. Germline lookup yields CDR1 SGHTA and CDR2 FQGNSA. The CDR3 is made up of 15 amino acids. The CDR3 loop is CASSSTGMITGELFF. DNA for the CDR3: TGTGCCAGCAGCTCGACAGGGATGATCACCGGGGAGCTGTTTTTT.

Concerning this clonotype: Its ends do not fully match the called genes, so a read error is possible. The genes are TRBV5-8 and TRBJ1-5, with 8 bases fitting TRBD1. Germline V gene lookup returns CDR1 SGHTS and CDR2 YDEGEE. The CDR3 is 15 amino acids. The DNA of the CDR3 is TGTGCCAGCAGCCCCGGGACAGGAATTAATCAGCCCCAGCCTTTT. Translated: CASSPGTGINQPQPF.

Ten or more counts support this clonotype. The rearrangement joins TRBV6-1 to TRBJ1-2, with 10 positions matching TRBD1. The CDR3 is 15 residues long. CDR1 and CDR2 from the germline V gene are MNHNS and SASEGT. Unmatched junction bases numbered 8, after V lost 5 bases and J lost 5 bases. This chain's CDR3 is CASSLFRTGGYGYTF. In DNA, the CDR3 is TGTGCCAGCAGTCTATTCCGGACAGGGGGTTATGGCTACACCTTC.

The V call is TRBV4-1, the J call TRBJ1-1; no reliable D call. The ends were cut back, 4 bases at V and 7 bases at J, with 13 bases in the middle. The CDR3 totals 13 residues. Germline CDR1 and CDR2: MGHRA and YSYEKL. CDR3 nucleotides: TGCGCCAGCAGCCTGACCTCGGGGATTGAAGCTTTCTTT. Amino acid sequence: CASSLTSGIEAFF.

Regarding this clonotype: Since the CDR3 does not end with the conserved phenylalanine or tryptophan, this likely comes from a read error. This chain uses TRBV11-2 with TRBJ2-5, with a weak D call TRBD2 (6 bases). This CDR3 is built from 14 residues. CDR1 and CDR2 from the germline V gene are SGHAT and FQNNGV. V dropped 3 bases and J dropped 4 bases, with 12 bases sitting between them. CDR3 loop: CASSFSGRPETQYV. The CDR3, as DNA: TGTGCCAGCAGCTTCTCCGGGAGACCAGAGACCCAGTACGTC.

This clonotype has a handful of counts. V gene TRBV11-3 combines with J gene TRBJ2-3; 9 bases map to TRBD1. The trim removed 6 bases at V and 4 bases at J, leaving 5 bases unmatched. CDR1 is SGHNT and CDR2 is YENEEA in the germline V gene. This CDR3 has 14 amino acids. The CDR3 region is CASRSTGGPDTQYF. In DNA, the CDR3 is TGTGCCAGCAGATCAACAGGGGGCCCAGATACGCAGTATTTT.

This clonotype showed up just a few times. This sequence joins TRBV2 and TRBJ2-3; D possibly corresponds to TRBD2 (5 bases). CDR1 and CDR2 (germline): SNHLY, FYNNEI. CDR3 size: 13 residues. Between the trimmed V and J ends, which lost 8 bases and 6 bases, there was a span of 15 bases. CDR3 protein: CASGPRGADTQYF. The CDR3 DNA reads TGTGCCAGCGGCCCACGGGGAGCGGATACGCAGTATTTT.

This chain uses TRBV19 with TRBJ2-1; 9 nucleotides match TRBD1. Germline-derived CDR1 and CDR2 are LNHDA and SQIVND (reference sequence). J was trimmed by 5 bases and V by 6 bases; bases with no gene match: 5. This CDR3 comprises 14 residues. The CDR3 sequence is CASRYGTGNNEQFF. The CDR3 bases are TGTGCCAGTAGGTACGGGACAGGGAACAATGAGCAGTTCTTC.

The chain recombines TRBV12-3 or TRBV12-4 with TRBJ1-5; D ambiguous. V shed 5 bases and J shed 4 bases, with 12 bases lying between them. The CDR3 has 14 residues. DNA of the CDR3: TGTGCCAGCAGTAGCGGACGGCAGAATCAGCCCCAGCATTTT. Its protein is CASSSGRQNQPQHF.

This chain joins TRBV20-1 and TRBJ1-5; tentative D call: TRBD1 (5 bases). The germline V gene has CDR1 DFQATT and CDR2 SNEGSKA (reference sequence). Trimming removed 5 bases at V and 5 bases at J, with 16 bases between. The CDR3 has 14 residues. The CDR3 is CSAHEGQPYQPQHF. The CDR3 DNA is TGCAGTGCTCACGAAGGACAACCGTATCAGCCCCAGCATTTT.